A single sample gave rise to the 20 T cell receptor beta chains below, sequenced in a study of CD8 T cells in ankylosing spondylitis. MiXCR, run by TCRdb on the 5' RACE reads, gives a single entry per CDR3 protein. The table has 150,000 to 250,000 distinct CDR3 sequences, roughly 13% seen once. Material for sequencing was blood, either unsorted or a sorted T cell fraction (not recorded which). Source of these receptors: a male donor with ankylosing spondylitis or in good health (not recorded which).

V gene TRBV6-5 combines with J gene TRBJ1-1; D remains ambiguous. Germline CDR1 reads MNHEY; CDR2 reads SVGAGI. CDR3 size: 17 residues. V was pared by 0 bases and J by 1 base, with 15 bases between. CDR3 sequence: CASSYSSQRFWNTEAFF. Written as DNA, the CDR3 is TGTGCCAGCAGTTACTCGAGTCAACGGTTCTGGAACACTGAAGCTTTCTTT.

Remarks on this clonotype: Germline and junction disagree at one end, which may indicate a read error. The chain couples TRBV3-1 to TRBJ2-7; D is perhaps TRBD2 (6 bases). The CDR3 sequence is 15 residues long. Germline CDR1 LGHDT, CDR2 YNNKEL (reference sequence). The CDR3: CATSPGRELSYEQYF. The CDR3 region has the DNA TGTGCCACCAGCCCCGGTCGGGAGCTCTCCTACGAGCAGTACTTC.

This rearrangement joins TRBV5-1 to TRBJ1-1; D is uncertain. V dropped 0 bases and J dropped 0 bases, with 9 bases sitting between them. This CDR3 has 15 amino acids. Germline assignment: CDR1 SGHRS and CDR2 YFSETQ. The CDR3 DNA is TGCGCCAGCAGCTTGGCGGACGGAATGAACACTGAAGCTTTCTTT. Translating it yields CASSLADGMNTEAFF.

This clonotype was found many times. The V gene is TRBV4-1, the J gene TRBJ2-1, with D perhaps matching TRBD2 (5 bases). CDR1 is MGHRA and CDR2 is YSYEKL in the germline V gene. V lost 3 bases to trimming and J lost 0 bases, with 24 bases between them. This CDR3 has 20 amino acids. The CDR3, as DNA: TGCGCCAGCAGCCAGGCCCTCCTCGCGGCGGACTTCCGCTCCTACAATGAGCAGTTCTTC. As protein: CASSQALLAADFRSYNEQFF.

A few counts support this clonotype. This chain uses TRBV3-1 with TRBJ2-3; 9 bases map to TRBD2. The CDR3 is 19 residues long. V lost 4 bases to trimming and J lost 4 bases; unmatched junction nucleotides: 18. Germline-derived CDR1 and CDR2 are LGHDT and YNNKEL (reference sequence). The CDR3 region has the DNA TGTGCCAGCAGCCCCGGGGCCGAGGGGCGTGCGGGAGGGCCAGATACGCAGTATTTT. It is translated as CASSPGAEGRAGGPDTQYF.

This chain links TRBV30 with TRBJ2-1; perhaps TRBD2 as D (6 bases). Deletions cut 5 bases from V and 10 bases from J, with 15 bases between. The length of the CDR3 is 12 residues. Germline-derived CDR1 and CDR2 are GTSNPN and SVGIG (reference sequence). CDR3 coding DNA: TGTGCCTGGTCCCTAGGAGGGGACGAGCAGTTCTTC. Residues: CAWSLGGDEQFF.

The J gene is TRBJ2-1, the V gene TRBV5-5; D might be TRBD1 (7 bases). The CDR3 contains 14 residues. The ends were cut back, 0 bases at V and 10 bases at J, with 14 bases in the middle. The germline CDR1 and CDR2 sequences are SGHKS and YYEKEE (reference sequence). CDR3 protein: CASSLEAQGGEQFF. The CDR3 DNA follows: TGTGCCAGCAGCTTGGAAGCGCAGGGGGGCGAGCAGTTCTTC. The whole variable domain, filled in from reference TRBV5-5 and TRBJ2-1, reads DAGVTQSPTHLIKTRGQQVTLRCSPISGHKSVSWYQQVLGQGPQFIFQYYEKEERGRGNFPDRFSARQFPNYSSELNVNALLLGDSALYLCASSLEAQGGEQFFGPGTRLTVL.

This chain uses TRBV6-1 with TRBJ2-4, with D tentatively TRBD2 (6 bases). The length of the CDR3 is 15 residues. Germline CDR1 MNHNS, CDR2 SASEGT. Trimming removed 5 bases from V and 1 base from J, with 12 bases in between. The CDR3 DNA is TGTGCCAGCAGTCCAGCGAGCGGGGCCAAAAACATTCAGTACTTC. Translating gives CASSPASGAKNIQYF.

This clonotype was observed many times. V and J are TRBV10-2 and TRBJ1-6; TRBD1 might be the D (6 bases). Trimming took off 6 bases at V and 7 bases at J, with 16 bases between the two ends. Germline V lookup: CDR1 WSHSY, CDR2 SAAADI. The CDR3 is 15 amino acids. DNA for the CDR3: TGCGCCAGCAGGACAGGTTCTCGGGGCAATTCACCCCTCCACTTT. The encoded protein is CASRTGSRGNSPLHF.

The CDR3 loop is CAISEGLAGLTDTQYF. The CDR3 coding sequence is TGTGCCATCAGTGAGGGACTAGCGGGACTCACAGATACGCAGTATTTT. V gene TRBV10-3 combines with J gene TRBJ2-3; 12 positions agree with TRBD2. CDR3 length equals 16 residues. Trimming took 2 bases from V and 2 from J; bases not matched to a gene: 2. The germline gives CDR1 ENHRY, CDR2 SYGVKD.

This clonotype has only a few counts. This chain links TRBV20-1 with TRBJ2-1; TRBD2 matches 8 bases. Per germline, CDR1 DFQATT and CDR2 SNEGSKA (reference sequence). The CDR3 has 20 residues. The trim removed 0 bases at V and 3 bases at J, leaving 19 bases unmatched. The CDR3 loop is CSARDPELRGREAIYNEQFF. DNA for the CDR3: TGCAGTGCTAGAGATCCAGAACTCCGCGGGCGGGAGGCCATCTACAATGAGCAGTTCTTC.

This clonotype turned up a few times. The chain combines TRBV20-1 with TRBJ2-5; TRBD2 agrees at 8 bases. The CDR3 extends over 16 amino acids. Trimming cost V 3 bases and J 5 bases; bases outside gene matches: 14. Germline V gene sequence: CDR1 DFQATT, CDR2 SNEGSKA (reference sequence). Here the CDR3 DNA reads TGCAGTGCTAGGAGGTCCTCGGGACTAGGCCTGGAGACCCAGTACTTC. This gives the protein CSARRSSGLGLETQYF.

This chain connects TRBV11-2 to TRBJ2-7, with TRBD2 matching over 7 bases. The CDR3 extends over 16 amino acids. The germline V gene has CDR1 SGHAT and CDR2 FQNNGV. Losses at the gene ends were 0 bases for V and 0 bases for J; bases not matched to a gene: 5. CDR3 nucleotides: TGTGCCAGCAGCTTAGAGGGGGGGTTGAGCTCCTACGAGCAGTACTTC. It is translated as CASSLEGGLSSYEQYF.

This clonotype was picked up a small number of times. The chain has TRBV19 and TRBJ1-1; D gene ambiguous. V gave up 7 bases and J gave up 4 bases, with 13 bases separating them. Germline values: CDR1 LNHDA, CDR2 SQIVND (reference sequence). This CDR3 has 13 residues. CDR3 nucleotide sequence: TGTGCCAGTATGGCGGAGGGTTTCACTGAAGCTTTCTTT. Its protein is CASMAEGFTEAFF. The complete variable domain, with remaining parts taken from reference TRBV19 and TRBJ1-1, reads DGGITQSPKYLFRKEGQNVTLSCEQNLNHDAMYWYRQDPGQGLRLIYYSQIVNDFQKGDIAEGYSVSREKKESFPLTVTSAQKNPTAFYLCASMAEGFTEAFFGQGTRLTVV.

This clonotype has a handful of counts. The V gene is TRBV19, the J gene TRBJ2-3; D might be TRBD2 (6 bases). The CDR3 sequence is 14 residues long. Germline lookup yields CDR1 LNHDA and CDR2 SQIVND (reference sequence). Trimming removed 5 bases from V and 4 bases from J, with 13 bases in between. DNA of the CDR3: TGTGCCAGTAGTCCCGGGACTCTCTCAGATACGCAGTATTTT. Translating gives CASSPGTLSDTQYF.

This clonotype appeared a few times. The genes are TRBV12-3 or TRBV12-4 and TRBJ2-2; either TRBD1 or TRBD2 may supply D (5 bases each). The V and J ends lost 6 bases and 1 base respectively, with 12 bases between them. There are 15 residues in the CDR3. This CDR3 is CASRGTPGNTGELFF. CDR3 bases: TGTGCCAGCAGAGGGACCCCGGGGAACACCGGGGAGCTGTTTTTT.

In its sample, this clonotype was seen a few times. The chain combines TRBV7-2 with TRBJ2-5; TRBD2 matches at 11 bases. Germline lookup yields CDR1 SGHTA and CDR2 FQGNSA. The CDR3 is 17 amino acids. The J segment lost 2 bases and the V segment lost 1 base, leaving 6 bases of the junction unmatched. CDR3 nucleotides: TGTGCCAGCAGCTTAGTTGGGGGGACTAGCGGACAAGAGACCCAGTACTTC. Its translation: CASSLVGGTSGQETQYF.

This clonotype was picked up a small number of times. The chain couples TRBV11-2 to TRBJ2-7, with 7 bases fitting TRBD2. V shed 5 bases and J 6 bases; nucleotides not matched to a gene: 7. Germline V gene lookup returns CDR1 SGHAT and CDR2 FQNNGV. This CDR3 has 13 residues. The CDR3 region has the DNA TGTGCCAGCAGCCCAGGGAGGGTTGCCGAGCAGTACTTC. Amino acid sequence: CASSPGRVAEQYF. Full variable domain (outside the CDR3, taken from reference TRBV11-2 and TRBJ2-7): EAGVAQSPRYKIIEKRQSVAFWCNPISGHATLYWYQQILGQGPKLLIQFQNNGVVDDSQLPKDRFSAERLKGVDSTLKIQPAKLEDSAVYLCASSPGRVAEQYFGPGTRLTVT.

This clonotype has a count of ten or more. This chain joins TRBV12-3 or TRBV12-4 and TRBJ2-2; no clear D. There are 12 residues in the CDR3. V was trimmed by 6 bases and J by 6 bases, leaving 8 bases between them. The CDR3, as DNA: TGTGCCAGCAGCTCCGAAGCCGGGGAGCTGTTTTTT. This gives the protein CASSSEAGELFF.

The sample holds a few counts of this clonotype. This chain joins TRBV3-1 and TRBJ2-7, with TRBD1 matching over 10 bases. This CDR3 has 14 amino acids. V shed 2 bases and J 7 bases; nucleotides not matched to a gene: 5. The V gene's germline CDR1 is LGHDT and CDR2 YNNKEL (reference sequence). The CDR3 loop is CASSQRGTGDEQYF. CDR3 bases: TGTGCCAGCAGCCAACGGGGGACAGGGGATGAGCAGTACTTC.